The rows below give T cell receptor beta chains drawn from one sample of a study of T cell changes during pregnancy in multiple sclerosis. Data came from immunoSEQ multiplex PCR; TCRdb stores just in-frame clones and leaves some out. The sample includes approximately 70,000 clones, about nine tenths seen only once; the top ten take 0.43%. Here the sequenced sample was CD4+ T cells from peripheral blood mononuclear cells, taken before pregnancy. The receptors come from a female donor with multiple sclerosis, enrolled in a pregnancy study. CDR3s include the opening cysteine and the closing phenylalanine or tryptophan. The order of the fields is D gene, CDR3 length, J gene, V gene, clone size, CDR3 protein, CDR3 DNA. A D gene is named only where the DNA matches it firmly. Clone size is given for some rows only: seen once, a few or many times, or a class if the clone is expanded.

D: .; length: 13; J: TRBJ1-1; V: TRBV5-4; size: few; CDR3: CASSFTMNTEAFF; DNA: TGTGCCAGCAGCTTTACAATGAACACTGAAGCTTTCTTT
D: TRBD1; length: 15; J: TRBJ2-7; V: TRBV7-8; size: once; CDR3: CASSSRDRGDYEQYF; DNA: TGTGCCAGCAGCTCCCGGGACAGGGGGGATTACGAGCAGTACTTC
D: TRBD1; length: 14; J: TRBJ1-5; V: TRBV6-5; size: .; CDR3: CASSTGQGSQPQHF; DNA: TGTGCCAGCAGTACAGGACAGGGGAGTCAGCCCCAGCATTTT
D: .; length: 11; J: TRBJ2-5; V: TRBV2; size: .; CDR3: CASKAEETQYF; DNA: TGTGCCAGCAAAGCGGAAGAGACCCAGTACTTC
D: .; length: 15; J: TRBJ1-2; V: TRBV19; size: once; CDR3: CASSRRRSLDYGYTF; DNA: TGTGCCAGTTCTAGAAGGCGGAGTTTAGACTATGGCTACACCTTC
D: TRBD2; length: 15; J: TRBJ2-1; V: TRBV5-1; size: .; CDR3: CASSLISGSSGEQFF; DNA: TGCGCCAGCAGCTTAATTAGCGGGAGCTCAGGTGAGCAGTTCTTC
D: .; length: 13; J: TRBJ1-1; V: TRBV7-9; size: .; CDR3: CASSLGQGTEAFF; DNA: TGTGCCAGCAGCTTGGGCCAGGGCACTGAAGCTTTCTTT
D: .; length: 15; J: TRBJ2-3; V: TRBV7-9; size: .; CDR3: CASSLGGPSVDTQYF; DNA: TGTGCCAGCAGCTTAGGTGGTCCTAGCGTAGATACGCAGTATTTT
D: TRBD1; length: 16; J: TRBJ1-2; V: TRBV5-4; size: .; CDR3: CASSQGQSPAIYGYTF; DNA: TGTGCCAGCAGCCAGGGACAGTCCCCCGCCATTTATGGCTACACCTTC
D: .; length: 18; J: TRBJ2-4; V: TRBV5-1; size: .; CDR3: CASSSGIRPASAKNIQYF; DNA: TGCGCCAGCAGCTCCGGGATCCGCCCTGCATCTGCCAAAAACATTCAGTACTTC
D: TRBD2; length: 12; J: TRBJ2-7; V: TRBV28; size: .; CDR3: CASLQREREQYF; DNA: TGTGCCAGCCTCCAGCGGGAGCGCGAGCAGTACTTC
D: TRBD1; length: 15; J: TRBJ1-6; V: TRBV19; size: once; CDR3: CASSRQGTLESPLHF; DNA: TGTGCCAGTAGTAGACAGGGTACATTAGAATCACCCCTCCACTTT
D: TRBD2; length: 17; J: TRBJ2-3; V: TRBV19; size: .; CDR3: CASSPRLAGGSTDTQYF; DNA: TGTGCCAGCAGTCCCCGACTAGCGGGAGGAAGCACAGATACGCAGTATTTT
D: .; length: 15; J: TRBJ2-2; V: TRBV11-3; size: .; CDR3: CASSLVSPNTGELFF; DNA: TGTGCCAGCAGCTTAGTATCTCCGAACACCGGGGAGCTGTTTTTT
D: .; length: 18; J: TRBJ1-3; V: TRBV9; size: .; CDR3: CASSVATGQFSSGNTIYF; DNA: TGTGCCAGCAGCGTAGCTACGGGTCAGTTTTCCTCTGGAAACACCATATATTTT
D: TRBD2; length: 16; J: TRBJ2-1; V: TRBV5-1; size: .; CDR3: CASTRTSGKSYNEQFF; DNA: TGCGCCAGCACCCGGACTAGCGGGAAATCCTACAATGAGCAGTTCTTC
D: .; length: 14; J: TRBJ1-3; V: TRBV19; size: .; CDR3: CASSITYTGNTIYF; DNA: TGTGCCAGTAGTATAACGTACACTGGAAACACCATATATTTT
D: TRBD2; length: 17; J: TRBJ2-3; V: TRBV14; size: .; CDR3: CASSQGSRTRFTDTQYF; DNA: TGTGCCAGCAGCCAAGGGTCCAGGACTAGGTTCACAGATACGCAGTATTTT
D: .; length: 14; J: TRBJ1-2; V: TRBV6-5; size: .; CDR3: CASSYSLSGYGYTF; DNA: TGTGCCAGCAGTTACTCTCTCTCAGGTTATGGCTACACCTTC
D: TRBD2; length: 16; J: TRBJ2-5; V: TRBV5-6; size: .; CDR3: CASGGQAGGLLETQYF; DNA: TGTGCCAGCGGGGGACAAGCGGGGGGGCTTCTAGAGACCCAGTACTTC
D: .; length: 16; J: TRBJ2-7; V: TRBV6-1; size: .; CDR3: CASSEAKPKKSGEQYF; DNA: TGTGCCAGCAGTGAAGCCAAGCCCAAAAAATCCGGGGAGCAGTACTTC
D: TRBD1; length: 14; J: TRBJ1-2; V: TRBV19; size: .; CDR3: CASSPGTGGKRYTF; DNA: TGTGCCAGTAGTCCCGGGACAGGGGGCAAGCGCTACACCTTC
D: TRBD1; length: 17; J: TRBJ2-2; V: TRBV11-3; size: .; CDR3: CASSKTQGARNTGELFF; DNA: TGTGCCAGCAGCAAAACGCAGGGGGCCAGGAACACCGGGGAGCTGTTTTTT
D: TRBD2; length: 16; J: TRBJ2-5; V: TRBV4-3; size: .; CDR3: CASSQERGGRQETQYF; DNA: TGCGCCAGCAGCCAAGAGCGCGGGGGTAGGCAAGAGACCCAGTACTTC
D: TRBD1; length: 16; J: TRBJ2-7; V: TRBV6-5; size: .; CDR3: CASSYSTGTGLRGQYF; DNA: TGTGCCAGCAGTTACTCCACCGGGACAGGTCTACGCGGGCAGTACTTC
D: .; length: 16; J: TRBJ2-6; V: TRBV19; size: .; CDR3: CASSISQGAGANVLTF; DNA: TGTGCCAGTAGTATTTCACAGGGTGCTGGGGCCAACGTCCTGACTTTC
D: TRBD2; length: 17; J: TRBJ2-1; V: TRBV5-1; size: .; CDR3: CASSLDPRTSGHNEQFF; DNA: TGCGCCAGCAGCCTCGATCCGCGGACTAGCGGACACAATGAGCAGTTCTTC
D: TRBD1; length: 17; J: TRBJ2-1; V: TRBV29-1; size: once; CDR3: CSVFGSTDRGDYNEQFF; DNA: TGCAGCGTTTTTGGGTCTACGGACAGGGGCGACTACAATGAGCAGTTCTTC
D: .; length: 15; J: TRBJ2-7; V: TRBV14; size: .; CDR3: CASSQVGAIWNEQYF; DNA: TGTGCCAGCAGCCAAGTAGGGGCAATTTGGAACGAGCAGTACTTC
D: .; length: 14; J: TRBJ2-5; V: TRBV18; size: .; CDR3: CASSPLDIQETQYF; DNA: TGTGCCAGCTCACCTTTGGACATCCAAGAGACCCAGTACTTC
D: TRBD1; length: 17; J: TRBJ2-3; V: TRBV5-6; size: .; CDR3: CASSLGARGPSADTQYF; DNA: TGTGCCAGCAGCTTGGGGGCGAGGGGGCCATCCGCAGATACGCAGTATTTT
D: TRBD2; length: 15; J: TRBJ2-7; V: TRBV27; size: once; CDR3: CASRTSGRGRDEQYF; DNA: TGTGCCAGCCGGACTAGCGGGAGGGGTCGGGACGAGCAGTACTTC
D: .; length: 18; J: TRBJ1-6; V: TRBV19; size: few; CDR3: CASSIFPGTSSYNSPLHF; DNA: TGTGCCAGTAGTATCTTTCCAGGCACGAGCTCCTATAATTCACCCCTCCACTTT
D: .; length: 14; J: TRBJ1-1; V: TRBV4-3; size: .; CDR3: CASSQILKNTEAFF; DNA: TGCGCCAGCAGCCAAATCCTTAAGAACACTGAAGCTTTCTTT
D: TRBD1; length: 15; J: TRBJ1-5; V: TRBV27; size: .; CDR3: CASKSLDRGSQPQHF; DNA: TGTGCCAGCAAATCGTTGGACAGGGGGAGTCAGCCCCAGCATTTT
D: .; length: 13; J: TRBJ1-2; V: TRBV28; size: .; CDR3: CASSLLRAQGYTF; DNA: TGTGCCAGCAGCCTCCTGAGGGCACAGGGCTACACCTTC
D: .; length: 15; J: TRBJ2-3; V: TRBV4-1; size: once; CDR3: CASSLGRHDTDTQYF; DNA: TGCGCCAGCAGCCTCGGGAGACACGACACAGATACGCAGTATTTT
D: TRBD1; length: 15; J: TRBJ2-5; V: TRBV19; size: .; CDR3: CASSTTGGYQETQYF; DNA: TGTGCCAGTAGTACGACAGGGGGCTACCAAGAGACCCAGTACTTC
D: TRBD1; length: 17; J: TRBJ1-6; V: TRBV27; size: few; CDR3: CASSSPSGTGGGSPLHF; DNA: TGTGCCAGCAGTTCACCTTCCGGGACAGGGGGAGGCTCACCCCTCCACTTT
D: .; length: 13; J: TRBJ2-7; V: TRBV9; size: once; CDR3: CASSVSRVGEQYF; DNA: TGTGCCAGCAGCGTCTCCAGGGTTGGCGAGCAGTACTTC
D: .; length: 15; J: TRBJ2-5; V: TRBV5-1; size: .; CDR3: CASSLAGGRMETQYF; DNA: TGCGCCAGCAGCTTGGCCGGCGGGCGAATGGAGACCCAGTACTTC
D: TRBD2; length: 16; J: TRBJ2-1; V: TRBV9; size: .; CDR3: CASSAYSGDSYNEQFF; DNA: TGTGCCAGCAGCGCCTATAGCGGGGACTCCTACAATGAGCAGTTCTTC
D: TRBD1; length: 15; J: TRBJ1-1; V: TRBV27; size: .; CDR3: CASSDTGTVNTEAFF; DNA: TGTGCCAGCAGTGATACCGGGACAGTGAACACTGAAGCTTTCTTT
D: .; length: 13; J: TRBJ2-3; V: TRBV12-5; size: .; CDR3: CASQPTGTDTQYF; DNA: TGTGCTTCTCAACCGACAGGTACAGATACGCAGTATTTT
D: .; length: 14; J: TRBJ1-1; V: TRBV10-3; size: .; CDR3: CAISENIGAIEAFF; DNA: TGTGCCATCAGTGAGAATATAGGGGCCATTGAAGCTTTCTTT
D: .; length: 17; J: TRBJ2-2; V: TRBV9; size: .; CDR3: CASSIRGGNMNTGELFF; DNA: TGTGCCAGCAGCATTAGGGGGGGAAATATGAACACCGGGGAGCTGTTTTTT
D: .; length: 16; J: TRBJ2-1; V: TRBV7-2; size: once; CDR3: CASSKKTGSSYNEQFF; DNA: TGTGCCAGCAGCAAGAAAACAGGGAGCTCCTACAATGAGCAGTTCTTC
D: TRBD2; length: 15; J: TRBJ2-7; V: TRBV10-2; size: .; CDR3: CASRPTSGSVHEQYF; DNA: TGCGCCAGCAGACCAACTAGCGGGAGTGTCCACGAGCAGTACTTC
D: .; length: 16; J: TRBJ1-3; V: TRBV25-1; size: once; CDR3: CASSDAGRYSGNTIYF; DNA: TGTGCCAGCAGCGATGCGGGACGGTACTCTGGAAACACCATATATTTT
D: .; length: 15; J: TRBJ1-1; V: TRBV19; size: .; CDR3: CASSIEVRMNTEAFF; DNA: TGTGCCAGTAGTATAGAGGTGCGCATGAACACTGAAGCTTTCTTT
D: TRBD1; length: 13; J: TRBJ2-7; V: TRBV7-3; size: .; CDR3: CASSEGAFYEQYF; DNA: TGTGCCAGCAGCGAGGGGGCGTTCTACGAGCAGTACTTC
D: TRBD1; length: 14; J: TRBJ1-4; V: TRBV10-3; size: .; CDR3: CAISEFRGREKLFF; DNA: TGTGCCATCAGTGAGTTTAGGGGGCGGGAAAAACTGTTTTTT
D: .; length: 16; J: TRBJ1-1; V: TRBV6-1; size: .; CDR3: CASSGRQTRGDTEAFF; DNA: TGTGCCAGCAGTGGCCGACAGACACGGGGGGACACTGAAGCTTTCTTT
D: .; length: 15; J: TRBJ1-4; V: TRBV14; size: .; CDR3: CASSQRGGGVEKLFF; DNA: TGTGCCAGCAGCCAGCGTGGGGGGGGCGTTGAAAAACTGTTTTTT
D: TRBD2; length: 14; J: TRBJ2-3; V: TRBV19; size: .; CDR3: CASRLAGWADTQYF; DNA: TGTGCCAGTCGACTAGCGGGATGGGCAGATACGCAGTATTTT
D: TRBD1; length: 21; J: TRBJ1-6; V: TRBV15; size: .; CDR3: CATSRSGQNMGLSSYNSPLHF; DNA: TGTGCCACCAGCAGATCGGGACAGAATATGGGGCTCAGCTCCTATAATTCACCCCTCCACTTT
D: .; length: 12; J: TRBJ2-5; V: TRBV7-2; size: .; CDR3: CASSRHGGIQYF; DNA: TGTGCCAGCAGCCGACACGGAGGGATCCAGTACTTC
D: .; length: 11; J: TRBJ1-1; V: TRBV10-3; size: .; CDR3: CAIRTATEAFF; DNA: TGTGCCATCCGGACAGCGACTGAAGCTTTCTTT
D: TRBD2; length: 18; J: TRBJ2-3; V: TRBV11-3; size: .; CDR3: CASSWGLAGGLSTDTQYF; DNA: TGTGCCAGCAGCTGGGGACTAGCGGGGGGCCTTAGCACAGATACGCAGTATTTT